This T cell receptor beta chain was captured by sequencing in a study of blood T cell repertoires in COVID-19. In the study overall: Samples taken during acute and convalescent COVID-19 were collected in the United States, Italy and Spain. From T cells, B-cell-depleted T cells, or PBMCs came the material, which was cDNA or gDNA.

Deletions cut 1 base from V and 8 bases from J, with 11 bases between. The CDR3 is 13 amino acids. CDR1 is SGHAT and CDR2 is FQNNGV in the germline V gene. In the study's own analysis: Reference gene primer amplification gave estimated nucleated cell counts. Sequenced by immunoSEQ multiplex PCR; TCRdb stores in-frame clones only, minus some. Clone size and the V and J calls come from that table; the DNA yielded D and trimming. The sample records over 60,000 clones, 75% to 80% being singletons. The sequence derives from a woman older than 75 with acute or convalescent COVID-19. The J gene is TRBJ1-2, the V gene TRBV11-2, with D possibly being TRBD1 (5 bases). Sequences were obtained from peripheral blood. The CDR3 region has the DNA TGTGCCAGCAGCTTAGGTTTCGCAGGGGGCTACACCTTC. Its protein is CASSLGFAGGYTF.